The present entry profiles one T cell receptor (beta chain) with its context. This specimen belongs to a study of shared T cell receptors in the human thymus. Trimming took 10 bases from V and 2 from J; bases not matched to a gene: 15. The CDR3 has 16 residues. Germline loops: CDR1 SGHTA, CDR2 FQGNSA. This table comes from immunoSEQ multiplex PCR, and its TCRdb copy is limited to in-frame clones, with some not included. The sample yields about 380,000 clones, 85% to 95% seen once. The receptor was derived from a human donor. The rearrangement joins TRBV7-2 to TRBJ2-7, with 9 bases fitting TRBD1. The source material was thymocytes. CDR3 sequence reads: CATSRDRVFPTYEQYF. CDR3 sequence (DNA): TGTGCCACCTCCCGGGACAGGGTGTTCCCTACCTACGAGCAGTACTTC.